Each of the 5 T cell receptor beta chains below was sequenced from the same sample in a study of cytomegalovirus exposure and HLA in healthy donors. 13 Jbeta primers and 60 Vbeta primers were used for the PCR. TCRdb keeps only in-frame clones here, not all; method: immunoSEQ multiplex PCR. The sample has more than 90,000 clones; around 64% are singletons. The material sequenced was PBMCs. These receptors were taken from a woman aged 25 to 39 in good health and CMV-seronegative.

The rearrangement uses TRBV30 and TRBJ1-5; D is unclear. Trimming took off 0 bases at V and 2 bases at J, with 11 bases between the two ends. The CDR3 is 15 residues long. Germline V gene sequence: CDR1 GTSNPN, CDR2 SVGIG (reference sequence). The chain's CDR3 is CAWSVGTRGNQPQHF. The CDR3 region has the DNA TGTGCCTGGAGTGTTGGAACGAGGGGCAATCAGCCCCAGCATTTT.

This clone was counted a few times. The chain combines TRBV28 with TRBJ1-1, with D unresolved. Germline lookup yields CDR1 MDHEN and CDR2 SYDVKM. There are 13 residues in the CDR3. Deletions cut 3 bases from V and 2 bases from J, with 7 bases between. Here the CDR3 reads CASSFSYNTEAFF. In DNA form, the CDR3 reads TGTGCCAGCAGTTTCTCCTACAACACTGAAGCTTTCTTT.

The chain uses TRBV7-2 and TRBJ1-5, with D hard to call. Trimming removed 4 bases at V and 0 bases at J, with 10 bases between. Germline CDR1 and CDR2: SGHTA and FQGNSA. This CDR3 is built from 15 residues. This CDR3 is CASSSASFSNQPQHF. Written as DNA, the CDR3 is TGTGCCAGCAGCTCAGCCTCGTTTAGCAATCAGCCCCAGCATTTT.

The chain combines TRBV6-1 with TRBJ1-2; D is unclear. Trimming removed 6 bases from V and 9 bases from J, with 2 bases in between. The length of the CDR3 is 8 residues. The germline V gene has CDR1 MNHNS and CDR2 SASEGT. The CDR3 DNA sequence: TGTGCCAGCAGCAGCTACACCTTC. It specifies CASSSYTF.

CDR3 in amino acids: CASSTTGSYNSPLHF. The DNA of the CDR3 is TGTGCCAGCAGTACGACAGGGTCCTATAATTCACCCCTCCACTTT. The V call is TRBV28, the J call TRBJ1-6, with 7 positions matching TRBD1. Per germline, CDR1 MDHEN and CDR2 SYDVKM. There are 15 residues in the CDR3. V was clipped by 5 bases and J by 1 base; unmatched bases: 2.